A selection of T cell receptor beta chains follows, all from one sample in a study of OX40 agonist ivuxolimab in advanced cancers. Clones were sequenced by immunoSEQ multiplex PCR, and TCRdb holds only the in-frame ones, with some missing. The table has approximately 52,000 clones, about four fifths seen once. The material was CD4+ or CD8+ T cells sorted from blood, obtained in a trial of the OX40 agonist ivuxolimab. The receptors shown here come from an adult with an advanced solid tumor such as melanoma, head and neck, liver or kidney cancer. The CDR3 runs from the conserved cysteine through the conserved F or W. The order of the fields is J gene, V gene, D gene, clone size, CDR3 DNA, CDR3 protein. D genes are given only for firm matches. The size field is filled for only some rows; it gives once, few, many or a size class.

TRBJ1-3 TRBV9 . few TGTGCCAGCAGTATACAGGGACCTGGAAACACCATATATTTT CASSIQGPGNTIYF
TRBJ1-5 TRBV11-2 . . TGTGCCAGCAGCCAAGGGGATGGCAGACAGCCCCAGCATTTT CASSQGDGRQPQHF
TRBJ1-1 TRBV5-8 . . TGTGCCAGCAGCTTGAGGGGTGACACTGAAGCTTTCTTT CASSLRGDTEAFF
TRBJ1-6 TRBV7-3 . . TGTGCCAGCAGCCTCTCGGGGGGGTCACCCCTCCACTTT CASSLSGGSPLHF
TRBJ2-7 TRBV5-1 . . TGCGCCAGCAGCTTTTCCGGGACTGGCACCTACGAGCAGTACTTC CASSFSGTGTYEQYF
TRBJ2-1 TRBV14 TRBD2 . TGTGCCAGCAGCCTCGCGTGGGGGACTACCCTTGCTGAGCAGTTCTTC CASSLAWGTTLAEQFF
TRBJ2-2 TRBV5-6 . . TGTGCCAGCAGCTTAAAGGGCCTGGGGGAGCTGTTTTTT CASSLKGLGELFF
TRBJ2-2 TRBV7-7 . . TGTGCTAGCAGCTTGCGAGTGAACACCGGGGAGCTGTTTTTT CASSLRVNTGELFF
TRBJ2-5 TRBV5-4 . . TGTGCCAGCAGCCCCCATGGGAGGACTGCCCGCCCAGAGACCCAGTACTTC CASSPHGRTARPETQYF
TRBJ2-7 TRBV7-3 TRBD1 . TGTGCCAGCAGCGCACGGACAGGGGTGAACTACGAGCAGTACTTC CASSARTGVNYEQYF
TRBJ1-2 TRBV4-1 TRBD1 few TGCGCCAGCAGCCGTGGGAGGGGGACAGGGTTTGGCTACACCTTC CASSRGRGTGFGYTF
TRBJ2-1 TRBV10-3 TRBD2 . TGTGCCATCAGTGAGTCAATCCTGCGGACTAGCGGGAGGAAGAATGAGCAGTTCTTC CAISESILRTSGRKNEQFF
TRBJ2-1 TRBV7-9 . . TGTGCCAGCAGCTTAGCGCTCGGCGGCCCAGGAAATGAGCAGTTCTTC CASSLALGGPGNEQFF
TRBJ2-7 TRBV6-1 TRBD2 . TGTGCCAGCCCCCCTAGCGGAGTCTACGAGCAGTACTTC CASPPSGVYEQYF
TRBJ1-5 TRBV7-2 . . TGTGCCAGCAGCTACCTTACTGGGACACTCGGTCGGGATCAGCCCCAGCATTTT CASSYLTGTLGRDQPQHF
TRBJ1-3 TRBV7-2 . . TGTGCCAGCAGCTTAGGTAGCAGCTCTGGAAACACCATATATTTT CASSLGSSSGNTIYF
TRBJ2-7 TRBV30 . once TGTGCCTGGACCCTTGGCGGCTACGAGCAGTACTTC CAWTLGGYEQYF
TRBJ1-1 TRBV10-3 TRBD1 . TGTGCCATCAGCAGGGGGTTGAGTGACACTGAAGCTTTCTTT CAISRGLSDTEAFF
TRBJ2-6 TRBV27 TRBD2 . TGTGCCAGCCGCGGCGGGAGGTACTCTGGGGCCAACGTCCTGACTTTC CASRGGRYSGANVLTF
TRBJ1-3 TRBV5-1 . . TGCGCCAGCAGCTTGTCAGTTCCTGGAAACACCATATATTTT CASSLSVPGNTIYF
TRBJ2-3 TRBV21-1 . . TGTGCCAAGCTAGCGGCTAGCACAGATACGCAGTATTTT CAKLAASTDTQYF
TRBJ1-2 TRBV2 . few TGTGCCAGCAGTTCGACCCCGGAGGGTAGAATCTATGGCTACACCTTC CASSSTPEGRIYGYTF
TRBJ2-7 TRBV25-1 TRBD1 . TGTGCCAGCGGGACAGGGGCACCCTACGAGCAGTACTTC CASGTGAPYEQYF
TRBJ2-5 TRBV11-2 . . TGTGCCAGCAGCTTAGATAAGGGCGGGATCCGAGAGACCCAGTACTTC CASSLDKGGIRETQYF
TRBJ2-3 TRBV4-3 . . TGCGCCAGCAGCCAAGGGGTCGCCGGGAGTGGTATAGATACGCAGTATTTT CASSQGVAGSGIDTQYF
TRBJ1-6 TRBV28 . . TGTGCCAGCCGACTGGACAGTTATTCACCCCTCCACTTT CASRLDSYSPLHF
TRBJ2-5 TRBV25-1 . once TGTGCCAGCGCAGCCCTGGCGCCCCTCCAAGAGACCCAGTACTTC CASAALAPLQETQYF
TRBJ2-2 TRBV28 . . TGTGCCAGCAGCCCCCACCCCGGCAGGGAAGACACCGGGGAGCTGTTTTTT CASSPHPGREDTGELFF
TRBJ2-3 TRBV19 TRBD1 . TGTGCCAGTAGGAAGGACAGGGCGTACACAGATACGCAGTATTTT CASRKDRAYTDTQYF
TRBJ2-2 TRBV7-2 . . TGTGCCAGCAGCCGAGAGAACACCGGGGAGCTGTTTTTT CASSRENTGELFF
TRBJ1-1 TRBV7-9 . . TGTGCCAGCAGCAAAATCAAGACGGGGCTGGGAACTGAAGCTTTCTTT CASSKIKTGLGTEAFF
TRBJ2-7 TRBV28 TRBD2 . TGTGCCAGCAGTTTATCCCTCTATAGCGGGGGGCAGGTAGTCTACGAGCAGTACTTC CASSLSLYSGGQVVYEQYF
TRBJ2-5 TRBV4-1 . . TGCGCCAGCAGCCGGACCCAGGGGGGCAGTCCAAGTGCCCAGTACTTC CASSRTQGGSPSAQYF
TRBJ2-7 TRBV10-3 . . TGTGCCATCAGTGATAACATAGGCTCCTACGAGCAGTACTTC CAISDNIGSYEQYF
TRBJ1-5 TRBV5-5 . . TGTGCCAGCAGCTTGCTTACGGATAGCAATCAGCCCCAGCATTTT CASSLLTDSNQPQHF
TRBJ2-5 TRBV5-1 . . TGCGCCAGCAGCCGAATACTAGAGGGGGGAGAGACCCAGTACTTC CASSRILEGGETQYF
TRBJ2-3 TRBV11-3 . . TGTGCCAGCAGCTTAGACAGGGAAACGCAGTATTTT CASSLDRETQYF
TRBJ2-5 TRBV11-3 . . TGTGCCAGCAGCTTCGGTGGGAAGGAGACCCAGTACTTC CASSFGGKETQYF
TRBJ1-4 TRBV30 . . TGTGCCTGGAGTCGGGACACAAGGGAAAAACTGTTTTTT CAWSRDTREKLFF
TRBJ1-1 TRBV5-1 TRBD1 . TGCGCCAGCAGTTCTTGGGTTACAGGGGCGAACACTGAAGCTTTCTTT CASSSWVTGANTEAFF
TRBJ2-7 TRBV7-8 TRBD2 few TGTGCCAGCAGCTTAGGAACGGGAGGTATCTACGAGCAGTACTTC CASSLGTGGIYEQYF